This T cell receptor (beta chain) derives from a study of Graves' ophthalmopathy and Graves' hyperthyroidism. V trimming: 5 bases; J trimming: 4 bases; junction bases outside the gene matches: 9. CDR3 length equals 15 residues. The germline V gene has CDR1 SGHVS and CDR2 FNYEAQ. This clonotype was seen at least ten times. Amplification of the TCR beta CDR3 regions used RNA transcripts (as template). HTBI primers primed a first-round RT-PCR, and a second-round multiplex PCR followed. TCRdb analysed the multiplex PCR reads with MiXCR anew, one entry per CDR3 protein. In the table there are 560,000 or so distinct CDR3 sequences, 35% to 45% of which are singletons.

This chain connects TRBV7-6 to TRBJ2-7; TRBD1 matches at 9 bases. The receptor was isolated from an adult man with Graves' hyperthyroidism. The sequenced sample consisted of peripheral blood or thyroid tissue (not recorded which). Here the CDR3 DNA reads TGTGCCAGCAGCGAGGGACAGGGACCACTTTACGAGCAGTACTTC. Protein: CASSEGQGPLYEQYF.